The rows below give T cell receptor beta chains drawn from one sample of a study of T cells in Graves' hyperthyroidism and ophthalmopathy. TCRdb passed the multiplex PCR reads through MiXCR, listing each CDR3 protein once. The data contain hundreds of thousands of distinct CDR3 sequences, roughly a third of them singletons. The sample taken for sequencing was blood. The receptor set was obtained from a woman aged 40 to 55 with Graves' hyperthyroidism. The CDR3 runs from the conserved cysteine through the conserved F or W. A D gene is named only where the DNA matches it firmly. Some rows have no size entry. The others give once, few or many, or a class for an expanded clone.

>TRBJ2-5|TRBV10-3|.|.
CASRTGTLETQYF
TGTGCCAGCAGGACTGGGACTCTGGAGACCCAGTACTTC
>TRBJ1-1|TRBV9|.|TRBD1
CASSPAAGGPVMSEAFF
TGTGCCAGCAGCCCCGCCGCAGGGGGGCCCGTGATGTCTGAAGCTTTCTTT
>TRBJ1-5|TRBV19|many|.
CASSLTGTPGGQPQHF
TGTGCCAGTAGTCTTACCGGGACTCCGGGTGGTCAGCCCCAGCATTTT
>TRBJ2-7|TRBV6-5|.|.
CASSDNRILSYEQYF
TGTGCCAGCAGTGATAATAGGATCCTCTCCTACGAGCAGTACTTC
>TRBJ1-1|TRBV10-3|many|.
CAIRGPGMNTEAFF
TGTGCCATCAGAGGTCCCGGGATGAACACTGAAGCTTTCTTT
>TRBJ1-5|TRBV28|.|.
CASSLLGVDNQPQHF
TGTGCCAGCAGTTTATTAGGGGTTGACAATCAGCCCCAGCATTTT
>TRBJ2-2|TRBV20-1|few|.
CSGTPGPRVTGELFF
TGCAGTGGAACACCGGGCCCGAGGGTAACCGGGGAGCTGTTTTTT
>TRBJ1-5|TRBV2|many|.
CASSFQGGQPQHF
TGTGCCAGCAGCTTCCAGGGAGGCCAGCCCCAGCATTTT
>TRBJ2-3|TRBV5-1|.|TRBD2
CASSFFLAGGQQDTQYF
TGCGCCAGCAGCTTCTTCTTAGCGGGAGGACAACAAGATACGCAGTATTTT
>TRBJ1-4|TRBV15|many|.
CATSRDLGNEKLFF
TGTGCCACCAGCAGAGATTTGGGGAATGAAAAACTGTTTTTT
>TRBJ2-2|TRBV15|few|TRBD1
CATRSSRTGIGGELFF
TGTGCCACCAGGAGTTCCAGGACAGGGATCGGGGGGGAGCTGTTTTTT
>TRBJ1-1|TRBV7-9|.|.
CASSQEPAGSEAFF
TGTGCCAGCAGCCAAGAACCTGCGGGGAGTGAAGCTTTCTTT
>TRBJ2-1|TRBV7-3|.|.
CASSKTLGGDYNEQFF
TGTGCCAGCAGCAAAACTTTAGGGGGAGACTACAATGAGCAGTTCTTC
>TRBJ1-2|TRBV20-1|.|.
CSAPGHDRPNYGYTF
TGCAGTGCCCCGGGACACGACCGTCCAAACTATGGCTACACCTTC
>TRBJ2-2|TRBV29-1|.|.
CSVETTGELFF
TGCAGCGTTGAGACAACCGGGGAGCTGTTTTTT
>TRBJ2-7|TRBV7-6|few|TRBD2
CASSFRSGGGISYEQYF
TGTGCCAGCAGCTTTAGGTCCGGCGGGGGGATCTCCTACGAGCAGTACTTC
>TRBJ2-2|TRBV20-1|.|.
CSARTSRGYTGELFF
TGCAGTGCAAGGACTAGCAGGGGGTACACCGGGGAGCTGTTTTTT
>TRBJ2-7|TRBV5-6|.|.
CASSSRGISYEQYF
TGTGCCAGCAGCTCAAGGGGGATATCCTACGAGCAGTACTTC
>TRBJ1-4|TRBV29-1|many|.
CSVGGANEKLFF
TGCAGCGTTGGGGGGGCTAATGAAAAACTGTTTTTT
>TRBJ1-6|TRBV7-9|many|.
CASSLSERSSPLHF
TGTGCCAGCAGCTTGTCCGAACGGAGTTCACCCCTCCACTTT
>TRBJ1-1|TRBV7-9|.|TRBD1
CASSPRGELGGRTEAFF
TGTGCCAGCAGCCCCAGGGGGGAATTGGGGGGTCGTACTGAAGCTTTCTTT
>TRBJ1-3|TRBV20-1|few|TRBD1
CSATERNRGSGNTIYF
TGCAGTGCTACGGAAAGAAACAGGGGATCTGGAAACACCATATATTTT
>TRBJ1-2|TRBV6-9|few|.
CASSGLEPYGYTF
TGTGCCAGCAGTGGTTTGGAGCCCTATGGCTACACCTTC
>TRBJ1-2|TRBV5-6|many|TRBD1
CASSLEDRGRKGYTF
TGTGCCAGCAGCTTGGAAGACAGGGGGCGTAAAGGCTACACCTTC
>TRBJ2-7|TRBV7-9|many|TRBD2
CASSLQFGTSGNYEQYF
TGTGCCAGCAGCTTACAATTCGGGACTAGCGGCAATTACGAGCAGTACTTC